The present T cell receptor beta chain was sequenced within a study of blood T cell repertoires in COVID-19. TCRdb keeps only in-frame clones here, not all; method: immunoSEQ multiplex PCR. The sample gives around 280,000 clones, almost 90% of which show up once; less than 2% is in the top ten. Germline values: CDR1 GTSNPN, CDR2 SVGIG (reference sequence). Losses at the gene ends were 4 bases for V and 8 bases for J; bases not matched to a gene: 10. The CDR3 totals 13 residues. The sequence derives from a woman aged 18-30 years with acute COVID-19. The sample consisted of PBMCs or T cells enriched from blood (not recorded which). The rearrangement joins TRBV30 to TRBJ1-1; 7 bases line up with TRBD1. The CDR3 protein is CAWTSTGRSEAFF. CDR3 nucleotide sequence: TGTGCCTGGACTTCGACAGGGCGGTCGGAAGCTTTCTTT.